Below, 20 T cell receptor beta chains from the same sample are listed, as sequenced in a study of cytomegalovirus exposure and HLA in healthy donors. Researchers ran the PCR with 60 Vbeta and 13 Jbeta primers. TCRdb keeps only in-frame clones here, not all; method: immunoSEQ multiplex PCR. The sample records fewer than 90,000 clones, around 79% being singletons. The sample comprised PBMCs. These receptors were obtained from a female donor in good health and CMV-seronegative.

The J gene is TRBJ2-3, the V gene TRBV28, with 11 bases identical to TRBD2. The CDR3 spans 19 residues. Per germline, CDR1 MDHEN and CDR2 SYDVKM. V lost 5 bases, J lost 6 bases, and 19 bases stayed unmatched. CDR3 sequence (DNA): TGTGCCAGCAGTCTCCTAGCGGGGGGCCGTCGGGGAGATTTGGATACGCAGTATTTT. Its protein product is CASSLLAGGRRGDLDTQYF.

The CDR3, as DNA: TGTGCCAGCAGCCAGTACGGGGTAAACTATGGCTACACCTTC. It yields the protein CASSQYGVNYGYTF. This chain links TRBV9 with TRBJ1-2; D not certain. Trimming shortened V by 4 bases and J by 2 bases, and 12 bases separated the two germline ends. The CDR3 is 14 amino acids. The V gene's germline CDR1 is SGDLS and CDR2 YYNGEE. Full variable domain (outside the CDR3, taken from reference TRBV9 and TRBJ1-2): DSGVTQTPKHLITATGQRVTLRCSPRSGDLSVYWYQQSLDQGLQFLIQYYNGEERAKGNILERFSAQQFPDLHSELNLSSLELGDSALYFCASSQYGVNYGYTFGSGTRLTVV.

The chain carries TRBV28 and TRBJ1-5; weak D call: TRBD1 (6 bases). Per germline, CDR1 MDHEN and CDR2 SYDVKM. The CDR3 totals 15 residues. V gave up 2 bases and J gave up 4 bases, with 12 bases separating them. This CDR3 reads CASSLGAGDNQPQHF. The DNA of the CDR3 is TGTGCCAGCAGTTTAGGGGCAGGGGATAATCAGCCCCAGCATTTT.

The chain recombines TRBV4-1 with TRBJ2-1; 10 nucleotides line up with TRBD2. With 5 bases clipped from V and 4 bases from J, the junction kept 5 bases outside the gene matches. This CDR3 comprises 15 residues. Germline CDR1 MGHRA, CDR2 YSYEKL. CDR3 DNA: TGCGCCAGCAGCGCAGGGACTAGCGAGTACAATGAGCAGTTCTTC. Residues: CASSAGTSEYNEQFF.

The chain carries TRBV19 and TRBJ1-5, with 8 bases identical to TRBD1. V shed 5 bases and J 0 bases; nucleotides not matched to a gene: 12. The CDR3 extends over 18 amino acids. CDR1 LNHDA and CDR2 SQIVND come from the germline V gene (reference sequence). DNA for the CDR3: TGTGCCAGTAGTCCATTAAGGGGACAGGAATATAGCAATCAGCCCCAGCATTTT. This translates into CASSPLRGQEYSNQPQHF.

The chain recombines TRBV7-2 with TRBJ2-3; possible D gene TRBD2, 6 bases. V lost 1 base to trimming and J lost 13 bases, with 15 bases between them. The germline V gene has CDR1 SGHTA and CDR2 FQGNSA. The CDR3 is made up of 13 amino acids. The CDR3 is CASSLDGTPVEYF. CDR3 DNA sequence: TGTGCCAGCAGCTTAGATGGGACTCCTGTGGAGTATTTT.

This clone was counted a single time. For the CDR3, the DNA is TGCGCCAGCATGGGGACAGAAAGGGGGACGCAGTATTTT. It encodes CASMGTERGTQYF. The V gene is TRBV5-1, the J gene TRBJ2-3, with 7 bases identical to TRBD1. The germline V gene encodes CDR1 SGHRS and CDR2 YFSETQ. This CDR3 spans 13 amino acids. V lost 6 bases to trimming and J lost 9 bases; unmatched junction nucleotides: 10.

This chain uses TRBV29-1 with TRBJ2-7; D could derive from TRBD1 or TRBD2 (5 bases each). CDR3 length: 13 amino acids. CDR1 is SQVTM, CDR2 ANQGSEA, per germline. Trimming took off 7 bases at V and 1 base at J, with 14 bases between the two ends. CDR3 nucleotides: TGCAGCGCTGAGGGAACAGGATCCTACGAGCAGTACTTC. Encoded protein: CSAEGTGSYEQYF.

This chain joins TRBV2 and TRBJ2-7; 11 bases agree with TRBD2. This CDR3 is 15 amino acids long. Trimming took 8 bases from V and 1 from J; bases not matched to a gene: 7. Germline values: CDR1 SNHLY, CDR2 FYNNEI. The CDR3 nucleotides are TGTGCCAGCGAGGCCACTAGCGGGGGTTCCTACGAGCAGTACTTC. Translating gives CASEATSGGSYEQYF.

This chain links TRBV9 with TRBJ1-5, with TRBD1 as a possible D gene (5 bases). The V and J ends lost 3 bases and 4 bases respectively, with 14 bases between them. Looked up from germline, CDR1 is SGDLS and CDR2 is YYNGEE. The CDR3 runs to 15 residues. The CDR3: CASSELGGGNQPQHF. For the CDR3, the DNA is TGTGCCAGCAGCGAGCTAGGCGGGGGGAATCAGCCCCAGCATTTT.

This clone was counted a few times. The chain links TRBV5-1 to TRBJ1-4; D uncertain. The CDR3 extends over 17 amino acids. The germline V and J ends were trimmed by 0 bases and 0 bases, with 12 bases remaining between them. Germline loops: CDR1 SGHRS, CDR2 YFSETQ. This CDR3 is CASSLATMSATNEKLFF. The CDR3 nucleotides are TGCGCCAGCAGCTTGGCCACAATGTCCGCAACTAATGAAAAACTGTTTTTT.

The chain combines TRBV9 with TRBJ2-1, with D uncertain. With 4 bases removed from V and 4 bases from J, the gap between germline ends came to 15 bases. Germline V gene sequence: CDR1 SGDLS, CDR2 YYNGEE. The CDR3 has 15 amino acids. CDR3 coding DNA: TGTGCCAGCAGCATATCTACCAACGGTTACAATGAGCAGTTCTTC. It codes for CASSISTNGYNEQFF.

The V and J genes are TRBV5-4 and TRBJ2-2, with 8 nucleotides matching TRBD1. The CDR3 covers 15 residues. After removal of 2 bases from V and 4 bases from J, the junction contained 4 bases not matched to a gene. From germline, CDR1 is SGHNT and CDR2 YYREEE (reference sequence). CDR3 protein: CASSFRGQVTGELFF. CDR3 nucleotides: TGTGCCAGCAGCTTCAGGGGGCAGGTCACCGGGGAGCTGTTTTTT.

This rearrangement joins TRBV29-1 to TRBJ2-7; TRBD2 is a possible D gene (5 bases). This CDR3 contains 12 residues. Germline V gene data show CDR1 as SQVTM and CDR2 as ANQGSEA. The DNA of the CDR3 is TGCACCGCAAAGGGTCCGAGGGACGAGCAGTACTTC. Translating gives CTAKGPRDEQYF.

V is TRBV7-2 and J is TRBJ1-1, with D possibly matching TRBD1 (5 bases). Germline V gene lookup returns CDR1 SGHTA and CDR2 FQGNSA. Trimming removed 2 bases from V and 1 base from J, with 8 bases in between. The CDR3 sequence is 14 residues long. This CDR3 is CASSLTGANTEAFF. The CDR3 DNA follows: TGTGCCAGCAGCTTAACAGGCGCGAACACTGAAGCTTTCTTT.

The rearrangement uses TRBV6-1 and TRBJ2-5, with a possible D match to TRBD2 (7 bases). This CDR3 region has 16 residues. V lost 4 bases to trimming and J lost 2 bases, with 17 bases between them. From germline, CDR1 is MNHNS and CDR2 SASEGT. For the CDR3, the DNA is TGTGCCAGCAGTGCCCAGGGGCTAGCGGTTCAAGAGACCCAGTACTTC. This translates into CASSAQGLAVQETQYF.

J is TRBJ1-5 and V is TRBV19; D is undetermined. The V gene lost 3 bases and the J gene lost 7 bases, with 10 bases spanning the gap. Germline CDR1 reads LNHDA; CDR2 reads SQIVND (reference sequence). CDR3 length equals 13 residues. The CDR3 DNA sequence: TGTGCCAGTAGTATCGGGGTCACCCAGCCCCAGCATTTT. Amino acid sequence: CASSIGVTQPQHF.

The rearrangement uses TRBV2 and TRBJ1-4; 8 bases agree with TRBD1. Germline V gene lookup returns CDR1 SNHLY and CDR2 FYNNEI. This CDR3 region has 16 residues. The V and J ends lost 4 bases and 0 bases, in that order; junction bases with no gene match: 4. The CDR3 loop is CASSAQGVSTNEKLFF. CDR3 sequence (DNA): TGTGCCAGCAGTGCACAGGGGGTTTCAACTAATGAAAAACTGTTTTTT.

V gene TRBV6-5 combines with J gene TRBJ1-4; TRBD1 agrees at 9 bases. The junction had 5 bases not matched to a gene; V was cut back by 8 bases and J by 1 base. The CDR3 extends over 15 amino acids. The V gene's germline CDR1 is MNHEY and CDR2 SVGAGI. This CDR3 is CASGPTGGTNEKLFF. CDR3 in DNA: TGTGCCAGCGGCCCGACAGGGGGAACTAATGAAAAACTGTTTTTT.

This clone has only one observation. V and J are TRBV11-2 and TRBJ2-7; a weak D match, TRBD1 (7 bases). The V end was cut by 1 base, the J end by 4 bases, with 17 bases between. Germline loops: CDR1 SGHAT, CDR2 FQNNGV. The CDR3 spans 16 residues. CDR3 region: CASSLVRGRGAYEQYF. Here the CDR3 DNA reads TGTGCCAGCAGCTTAGTGAGGGGGCGCGGGGCTTACGAGCAGTACTTC. The full variable domain, in which reference TRBV11-2 and TRBJ2-7 provide the parts outside the CDR3, is EAGVAQSPRYKIIEKRQSVAFWCNPISGHATLYWYQQILGQGPKLLIQFQNNGVVDDSQLPKDRFSAERLKGVDSTLKIQPAKLEDSAVYLCASSLVRGRGAYEQYFGPGTRLTVT.